The sequence of this T cell receptor (beta chain) was determined in a study of blood T cells in healthy people across ages. Note on this clonotype: Its cognate antigen is unknown.

Next came a second PCR, run for about 6 to 12 cycles, which used a sample-barcoded 5' primer along with a J-beta primer mix. Researchers report that a template-switch adaptor with 12 random nucleotides tagged each cDNA molecule. Each CDR3 protein gets one entry after TCRdb re-called the 5' RACE reads with MiXCR. This table holds about 1.8 million distinct CDR3 sequences, around 48% found once. CDR3 length equals 16 residues. V lost 5 bases to trimming and J lost 6 bases, with 19 bases between them. Germline V gene lookup returns CDR1 MNHEY and CDR2 SVGAGI. Points from the study as a whole: Possibly, changes in expanded clonotypes were confounded because donor CMV status was unknown.

This chain connects TRBV6-5 to TRBJ1-4; the D gene is possibly TRBD1 (5 bases). The specimen sequenced was blood. The TCR comes from a woman aged 40 to 49 in good health. The CDR3 sequence: CASSTGLRQGDEKLFF. In DNA, the CDR3 is TGTGCCAGCAGTACAGGCCTTCGTCAAGGGGATGAAAAACTGTTTTTT.